This T cell receptor (beta chain) was sequenced for a study of shared clonotypes between healthy human individuals. General observations from the study: With a few donors compared, roughly 5% of naive CD4 clonotypes were shared.

A split of CD4+ cells into CD45RA+ naive and CD45RA-negative memory subsets was performed. As regards this clone: Its antigen is not known.

The CDR3 totals 19 residues. The germline V gene encodes CDR1 SGHDN and CDR2 FVKESK. Trimming removed 0 bases at V and 3 bases at J, with 21 bases between. Sequencing used immunoSEQ multiplex PCR; TCRdb keeps in-frame clones, though not all of them. The repertoire holds some 1.4 million clones, around 97% seen once, with approximately 1% in the top ten. This receptor was obtained from a man aged 25 to 40 in good health. V and J are TRBV14 and TRBJ2-4; TRBD1 might be the D (5 bases). The specimen sequenced was naive CD4+ T cells sorted from blood. This sample's subset: CD45RA+ positively selected. The DNA of the CDR3 is TGTGCCAGCAGCCAAGAAATCGGGCAGGGTTATGCCCTCAAAAACATTCAGTACTTC. Encoded protein: CASSQEIGQGYALKNIQYF.